One and the same sample provided the 28 T cell receptor beta chains below, sequenced in a study of HIV-infected children after antiretroviral therapy interruption. Stated treatment: PENTA 11 planned treatment interruption arm or continuous ART arm. Unique molecular identifiers were included in an RNA-based 3' RACE TCR library. Each CDR3 protein gets one entry after TCRdb re-called the 3' RACE reads with MiXCR. In the table there are some 40,000 distinct CDR3 sequences, about 6% of which are singletons. The specimen was CD45RA+ CD4+ T cells from PBMCs, pooled from several time points, collected from a donor given antiretroviral therapy, either interrupted or continuous. Subset: naive CD4+ CD45RA+ CD45RO- T cells. The receptor source for this set is a pool of human donors with HIV.

The chain has TRBV12-3 or TRBV12-4 and TRBJ2-3; no clear D gene. The germline V and J ends were trimmed by 3 bases and 3 bases, with 13 bases remaining between them. The CDR3 is made up of 15 amino acids. The CDR3: CASSFGGLVTDTQYF. CDR3 sequence (DNA): TGTGCCAGCAGTTTTGGCGGCCTGGTGACAGATACGCAGTATTTT.

There are many counts of this clonotype. The rearrangement joins TRBV20-1 to TRBJ1-1; tentatively, D is TRBD1 (5 bases). There are 14 residues in the CDR3. The V gene lost 3 bases and the J gene lost 0 bases, with 11 bases spanning the gap. The germline CDR1 and CDR2 sequences are DFQATT and SNEGSKA (reference sequence). The CDR3 sequence is CSASGGTMNTEAFF. The CDR3 coding sequence is TGCAGTGCTAGTGGAGGGACCATGAACACTGAAGCTTTCTTT.

There are many counts of this clonotype. This rearrangement joins TRBV9 to TRBJ2-1; no clear D. V was cut by 2 bases and J by 5 bases, with 8 bases left in between. Germline V gene sequence: CDR1 SGDLS, CDR2 YYNGEE. The CDR3 runs to 13 residues. CDR3 coding DNA: TGTGCCAGCAGCGTTTATAGCAACAATGAGCAGTTCTTC. It yields the protein CASSVYSNNEQFF.

A few counts support this clonotype. V is TRBV29-1 and J is TRBJ2-7, with 7 nucleotides matching TRBD1. V shed 6 bases and J 0 bases; nucleotides not matched to a gene: 8. This CDR3 is 14 amino acids long. Germline values: CDR1 SQVTM, CDR2 ANQGSEA. The CDR3 region has the DNA TGCAGCGTGGAACAGGGGCCTACCTCCTACGAGCAGTACTTC. The encoded protein is CSVEQGPTSYEQYF.

This clonotype was seen ten or more times. The chain carries TRBV6-2 or TRBV6-3 and TRBJ2-5; D gene uncertain. The V end was cut by 6 bases, the J end by 5 bases, with 7 bases between. This CDR3 is 11 amino acids long. In germline, CDR1 is MNHEY, CDR2 SVGEGT. The CDR3: CASSYSETQYF. The CDR3 nucleotides read TGTGCCAGCAGCTACAGCGAGACCCAGTACTTC.

The chain joins TRBV6-6 to TRBJ2-7, with D tentatively TRBD2 (6 bases). The CDR3 has 13 residues. The V gene lost 5 bases and the J gene lost 10 bases, with 18 bases spanning the gap. CDR1 is MNHNY, CDR2 SVGAGI, per germline (reference sequence). The CDR3 DNA follows: TGTGCCAGCAGTGATGGACTGGGGGGTGAACAGTACTTC. Residues: CASSDGLGGEQYF.

At least ten counts were recorded for this clonotype. The rearrangement joins TRBV9 to TRBJ2-1; D possibly corresponds to TRBD2 (5 bases). Germline lookup yields CDR1 SGDLS and CDR2 YYNGEE. The V end lost 0 bases, the J end lost 3 bases, and 25 bases lay between the germline ends. The CDR3 consists of 20 residues. CDR3 in amino acids: CASSVVASSSGSRGYNEQFF. CDR3 sequence (DNA): TGTGCCAGCAGCGTAGTCGCTTCTTCTTCGGGATCTCGGGGCTACAATGAGCAGTTCTTC. The complete variable domain, with remaining parts taken from reference TRBV9 and TRBJ2-1, reads DSGVTQTPKHLITATGQRVTLRCSPRSGDLSVYWYQQSLDQGLQFLIQYYNGEERAKGNILERFSAQQFPDLHSELNLSSLELGDSALYFCASSVVASSSGSRGYNEQFFGPGTRLTVL.

This clonotype was counted many times. The V gene is TRBV2, the J gene TRBJ2-1, with 8 bases fitting TRBD1. The CDR3 has 13 amino acids. J was trimmed by 9 bases and V by 10 bases; bases with no gene match: 11. Germline CDR1 and CDR2: SNHLY and FYNNEI. CDR3 sequence reads: CATGRTGLVEQFF. The DNA for the CDR3 is TGTGCCACCGGACGGACAGGGCTTGTTGAGCAGTTCTTC.

Many counts were recorded for this clonotype. The rearrangement links TRBV5-4 to TRBJ2-1, with 11 bases matching TRBD2. With V trimmed by 6 bases and J by 0 bases, 14 bases remained unmatched. Germline V CDR1 and CDR2: SGHNT, YYREEE (reference sequence). The CDR3 has 19 residues. Here the CDR3 reads CASTFDGLAGSSSYNEQFF. CDR3 nucleotide sequence: TGTGCCAGCACCTTTGATGGACTAGCGGGTTCGAGCTCCTACAATGAGCAGTTCTTC.

Many counts were recorded for this clonotype. The V call is TRBV27, the J call TRBJ2-7; D is unclear. The germline V gene has CDR1 MNHEY and CDR2 SMNVEV (reference sequence). The CDR3 totals 13 residues. The V gene lost 2 bases and the J gene lost 2 bases, with 7 bases spanning the gap. CDR3 sequence reads: CASSLIEAYEQYF. DNA for the CDR3: TGTGCCAGCAGTTTAATAGAAGCCTACGAGCAGTACTTC.

This clonotype is judged medium-sized. The chain is built from TRBV4-2 and TRBJ2-7; TRBD2 might be the D (7 bases). Germline CDR1 and CDR2: LGHNA and YNFKEQ. Trimming removed 1 base from V and 10 bases from J, with 17 bases in between. CDR3 length equals 14 residues. The CDR3 nucleotides are TGTGCCAGCAGCCAAGTTGGGGGGGCGCCTGAACAGTACTTC. Amino acids: CASSQVGGAPEQYF.

There are many counts of this clonotype. The rearrangement uses TRBV14 and TRBJ2-1; D is unclear. Germline loops: CDR1 SGHDN, CDR2 FVKESK. V was shortened by 1 base and J by 8 bases, with 9 bases between the two germline ends. The CDR3 runs 13 residues. CDR3: CASSQGARYEQFF. The CDR3 DNA follows: TGTGCCAGCAGCCAAGGGGCCCGTTATGAGCAGTTCTTC. Looking up the rest from reference TRBV14 and TRBJ2-1 gives the full variable domain: EAGVTQFPSHSVIEKGQTVTLRCDPISGHDNLYWYRRVMGKEIKFLLHFVKESKQDESGMPNNRFLAERTGGTYSTLKVQPAELEDSGVYFCASSQGARYEQFFGPGTRLTVL.

At least ten counts were recorded for this clonotype. This chain connects TRBV12-3 or TRBV12-4 to TRBJ1-5; D unresolved. The CDR3 has 14 residues. The V end was cut by 7 bases, the J end by 2 bases, with 12 bases between. CDR3 in amino acids: CASNPKLRNQPQHF. CDR3 nucleotides: TGTGCCAGCAACCCAAAACTGCGCAATCAGCCCCAGCATTTT.

Only a few counts were recorded for this clonotype. The chain has TRBV12-3 or TRBV12-4 and TRBJ1-1; no clear D. V was trimmed by 5 bases and J by 10 bases, leaving 17 bases between them. The length of the CDR3 is 13 residues. The CDR3 is CASSPPSRSGAFF. The CDR3 region has the DNA TGTGCCAGCAGTCCCCCGTCTAGATCCGGAGCTTTCTTT.

This clonotype was recorded at least ten times. The rearrangement uses TRBV12-3 or TRBV12-4 and TRBJ1-3; unclear D gene. This CDR3 comprises 13 residues. The V gene lost 3 bases and the J gene lost 1 base, with 4 bases spanning the gap. This chain's CDR3 is CASSFASGNTIYF. In DNA form, the CDR3 reads TGTGCCAGCAGTTTCGCTTCTGGAAACACCATATATTTT.

This chain links TRBV5-4 with TRBJ2-1; D possibly corresponds to TRBD2 (6 bases). Germline lookup yields CDR1 SGHNT and CDR2 YYREEE (reference sequence). The CDR3 spans 13 residues. The V and J ends lost 3 bases and 4 bases respectively, with 8 bases between them. The CDR3 sequence: CASSWDLYNEQFF. DNA for the CDR3: TGTGCCAGCAGCTGGGACTTATACAATGAGCAGTTCTTC.

In this sample, this clonotype turned up many times. The rearrangement links TRBV6-2 or TRBV6-3 to TRBJ2-3; D not certain. The CDR3 is 14 residues long. Germline values: CDR1 MNHEY, CDR2 SVGEGT. Trimming took 6 bases from V and 2 from J, leaving 12 bases between them. The CDR3 region has the DNA TGTGCCAGCAGCAAACTAAAGTACACAGATACGCAGTATTTT. Amino acid sequence: CASSKLKYTDTQYF.

This clonotype was seen at least ten times. The chain combines TRBV20-1 with TRBJ2-4, with D perhaps matching TRBD1 (5 bases). V was cut by 1 base and J by 7 bases, with 8 bases left in between. In germline, CDR1 is DFQATT, CDR2 SNEGSKA (reference sequence). There are 12 residues in the CDR3. As DNA, the CDR3 is TGCAGTGCTAGAGTTTCAGGGAACATTCAGTACTTC. Protein product: CSARVSGNIQYF.

There are many counts of this clonotype. The chain has TRBV19 and TRBJ2-7, with TRBD1 matching over 12 bases. This CDR3 has 14 residues. V trimming: 9 bases; J trimming: 10 bases; junction bases outside the gene matches: 13. In germline, CDR1 is LNHDA, CDR2 SQIVND (reference sequence). CDR3 DNA sequence: TGTGCCAGCAGTGAGGGACAGGGGGCATATGAACAGTACTTC. The encoded protein is CASSEGQGAYEQYF.

This clonotype was observed a few times. The V and J genes are TRBV28 and TRBJ2-7, with TRBD1 matching over 8 bases. The V segment lost 3 bases and the J segment 5 bases; nucleotides outside the gene matches: 12. Looked up from germline, CDR1 is MDHEN and CDR2 is SYDVKM. CDR3 length equals 16 residues. The CDR3 here is CASSFTSRQGNHEQYF. CDR3 sequence (DNA): TGTGCCAGCAGTTTTACCTCCCGACAGGGGAACCACGAGCAGTACTTC.

In its sample, this clonotype was seen many times. V usage is TRBV20-1 and J usage is TRBJ1-4; the match to TRBD1 covers 7 bases. This CDR3 contains 13 residues. V dropped 7 bases and J dropped 5; count of bases not matched to a gene: 7. Per germline, CDR1 DFQATT and CDR2 SNEGSKA (reference sequence). The CDR3 nucleotides read TGCAGTGTTTCCGGCAGGGGGAATGAAAAACTGTTTTTT. Translating gives CSVSGRGNEKLFF.

Concerning this clonotype: The germline gene is not matched at one end of the junction; a read error may be the cause. The V and J genes are TRBV4-2 and TRBJ1-5; D remains unclear. From germline, CDR1 is LGHNA and CDR2 YNFKEQ. The CDR3 runs 13 residues. CDR3 sequence (DNA): TGCGCCAGCAGTCAAGAGAACAATCAGCCCCAGCATTTT. It encodes CASSQENNQPQHF.

Ten or more counts support this clonotype. This chain uses TRBV20-1 with TRBJ2-6, with 7 bases that match TRBD1. J gave up 0 bases and V 5 bases, and 4 bases lay outside the gene matches. The CDR3 loop spans 15 amino acids. The germline V gene has CDR1 DFQATT and CDR2 SNEGSKA (reference sequence). The CDR3 reads CSAGQDPSGANVLTF. In nucleotides, the CDR3 is TGCAGTGCTGGACAGGATCCCTCTGGGGCCAACGTCCTGACTTTC.

This sequence joins TRBV15 and TRBJ1-1, with TRBD1 matching over 11 bases. Germline CDR1 LNHNV, CDR2 YYDKDF (reference sequence). The CDR3 is 15 amino acids. V was clipped by 2 bases and J by 5 bases; unmatched bases: 4. CDR3: CATSRTGTGGTEAFF. In DNA, the CDR3 is TGTGCCACCAGCAGAACCGGGACAGGGGGGACTGAAGCTTTCTTT.

This clonotype was recorded at least ten times. J is TRBJ2-7 and V is TRBV27; D gene uncertain. This CDR3 region has 19 residues. The ends were cut back, 6 bases at V and 1 base at J, with 28 bases in the middle. Germline V gene data show CDR1 as MNHEY and CDR2 as SMNVEV (reference sequence). CDR3 nucleotides: TGTGCCAGCAGCCACCGCGCGATACCTAAGTGGGATGAGTCCTACGAGCAGTACTTC. Translating it yields CASSHRAIPKWDESYEQYF.

Many counts were recorded for this clonotype. The V call is TRBV5-5, the J call TRBJ2-3; a possible D gene is TRBD2 (6 bases). This CDR3 comprises 17 residues. The germline CDR1 and CDR2 sequences are SGHKS and YYEKEE (reference sequence). Deletions cut 2 bases from V and 2 bases from J, with 18 bases between. The CDR3 sequence is CASSFSPGGINTDTQYF. The CDR3 DNA reads TGTGCCAGCAGCTTCTCACCCGGCGGGATAAACACAGATACGCAGTATTTT.

At least ten counts were recorded for this clonotype. The chain joins TRBV24-1 to TRBJ2-7, with D possibly matching TRBD1 (5 bases). CDR1 and CDR2 from the germline V gene are KGHDR and SFDVKD. This CDR3 contains 13 residues. V lost 5 bases and J 2 bases, leaving 9 bases between the germline ends. The DNA for the CDR3 is TGTGCCACCAGTGTACAGGACCCCTACGAGCAGTACTTC. Residues: CATSVQDPYEQYF.

This clonotype was counted many times. The V gene is TRBV20-1, the J gene TRBJ1-5; D gene uncertain. The CDR3 is made up of 13 amino acids. Looked up from germline, CDR1 is DFQATT and CDR2 is SNEGSKA (reference sequence). V was shortened by 2 bases and J by 5 bases, with 10 bases between the two germline ends. CDR3 region: CSARTGVDQPQHF. In DNA, the CDR3 is TGCAGTGCTAGAACCGGGGTTGATCAGCCCCAGCATTTT.